The following is a T cell receptor (beta chain) sequence with its context. Antigen unknown. Four PCR rounds used nested alpha and beta constant region primers plus the SP2 primer. TCRdb reprocessed the UMI-ligation and nested PCR reads via MiXCR and lists one record per CDR3 protein. The profile shows 35,000 to 40,000 distinct CDR3 sequences, approximately 11% of them singletons. Sample treatment: skin biopsy from PPD injection site in Mantoux-positive individual. A UMI-containing oligonucleotide was joined by 3' ligation to the TCR cDNA template. Skin biopsies came from PPD injection sites in Mantoux-positive individuals. Cells were not sorted; total RNA input targeted roughly 1 to 1000 ng. These data come from a study of naive and memory T cell subsets. Study conclusions and caveats: Both skin biopsy types reportedly yielded TCRs, tuberculin sites far more. This RNA-based method may be sensitive to activation-related transcript changes.

CDR3 length: 16 residues. Germline CDR1 MNHEY, CDR2 SMNVEV (reference sequence). The V gene lost 4 bases and the J gene lost 1 base, with 13 bases spanning the gap. V usage is TRBV27 and J usage is TRBJ1-4, with D maybe TRBD1 (6 bases). The receptor comes from an adult in good health. Specimen: skin, collected from a tuberculin skin test site. CDR3 protein: CASSYAPQGTNEKLFF. CDR3 sequence (DNA): TGTGCCAGCAGTTACGCACCACAGGGAACTAATGAAAAACTGTTTTTT.